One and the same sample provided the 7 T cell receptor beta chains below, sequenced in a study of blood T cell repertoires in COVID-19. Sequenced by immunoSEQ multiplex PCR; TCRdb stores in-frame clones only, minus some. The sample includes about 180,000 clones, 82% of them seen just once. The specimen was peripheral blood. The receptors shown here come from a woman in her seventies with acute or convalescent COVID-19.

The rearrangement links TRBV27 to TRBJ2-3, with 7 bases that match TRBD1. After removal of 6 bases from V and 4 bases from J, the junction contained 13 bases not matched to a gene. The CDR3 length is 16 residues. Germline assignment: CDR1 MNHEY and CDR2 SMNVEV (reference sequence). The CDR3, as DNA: TGTGCCAGCAGGTCTGGACAGGACCCCCTAGCAGATACGCAGTATTTT. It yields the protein CASRSGQDPLADTQYF.

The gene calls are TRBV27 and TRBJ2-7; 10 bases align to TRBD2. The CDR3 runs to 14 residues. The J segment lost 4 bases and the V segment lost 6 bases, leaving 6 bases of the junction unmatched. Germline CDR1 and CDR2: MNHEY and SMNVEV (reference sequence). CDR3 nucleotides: TGTGCCAGCAGGGGGCTAGCGGGGGTATACGAGCAGTACTTC. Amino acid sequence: CASRGLAGVYEQYF.

The CDR3 nucleotides read TGTGCCACCAGCATACCTCAGGGGACTGAAGCTTTCTTT. Encoded protein: CATSIPQGTEAFF. This sequence joins TRBV15 and TRBJ1-1; possible D gene TRBD1, 6 bases. The CDR3 loop spans 13 amino acids. Germline V gene sequence: CDR1 LNHNV, CDR2 YYDKDF (reference sequence). V was pared by 4 bases and J by 5 bases, with 11 bases between.

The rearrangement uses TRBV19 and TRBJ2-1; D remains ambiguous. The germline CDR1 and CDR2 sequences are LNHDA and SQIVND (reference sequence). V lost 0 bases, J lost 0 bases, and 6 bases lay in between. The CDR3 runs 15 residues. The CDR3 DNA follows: TGTGCCAGTAGTATAGACACAGCCTCCTACAATGAGCAGTTCTTC. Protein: CASSIDTASYNEQFF.

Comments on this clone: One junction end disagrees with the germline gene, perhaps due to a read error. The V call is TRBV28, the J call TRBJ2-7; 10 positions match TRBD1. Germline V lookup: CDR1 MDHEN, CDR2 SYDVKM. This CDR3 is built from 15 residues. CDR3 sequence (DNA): TGTGCCAGCAGAGCCAGACAGGGGGCCCCAAACCCGAACGCCTTC. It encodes CASRARQGAPNPNAF.

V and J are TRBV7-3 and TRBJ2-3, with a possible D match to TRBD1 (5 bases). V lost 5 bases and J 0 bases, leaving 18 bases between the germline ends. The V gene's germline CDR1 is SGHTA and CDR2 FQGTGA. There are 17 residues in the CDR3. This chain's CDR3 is CASSPLLGPVSTDTQYF. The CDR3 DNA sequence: TGTGCCAGCAGCCCGCTTCTGGGGCCCGTTAGCACAGATACGCAGTATTTT.

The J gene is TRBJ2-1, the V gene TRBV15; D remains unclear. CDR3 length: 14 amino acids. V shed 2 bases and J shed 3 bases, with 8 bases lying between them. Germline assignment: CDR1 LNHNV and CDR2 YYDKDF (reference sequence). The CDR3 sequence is CATSRQVDYNEQFF. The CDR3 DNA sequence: TGTGCCACCAGCAGACAGGTTGACTACAATGAGCAGTTCTTC.